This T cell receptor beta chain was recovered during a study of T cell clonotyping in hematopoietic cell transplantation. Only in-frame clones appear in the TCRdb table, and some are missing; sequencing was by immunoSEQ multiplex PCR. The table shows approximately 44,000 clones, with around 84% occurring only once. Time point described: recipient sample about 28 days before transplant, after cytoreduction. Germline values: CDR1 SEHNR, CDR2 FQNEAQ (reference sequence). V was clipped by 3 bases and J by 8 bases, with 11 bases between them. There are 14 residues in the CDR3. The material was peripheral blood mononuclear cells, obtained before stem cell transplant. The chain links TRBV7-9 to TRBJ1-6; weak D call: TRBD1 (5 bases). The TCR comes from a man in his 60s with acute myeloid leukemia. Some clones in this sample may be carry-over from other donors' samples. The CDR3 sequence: CASSLGPFYSPLHF. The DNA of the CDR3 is TGTGCCAGCAGCTTGGGACCCTTTTATTCACCCCTCCACTTT.